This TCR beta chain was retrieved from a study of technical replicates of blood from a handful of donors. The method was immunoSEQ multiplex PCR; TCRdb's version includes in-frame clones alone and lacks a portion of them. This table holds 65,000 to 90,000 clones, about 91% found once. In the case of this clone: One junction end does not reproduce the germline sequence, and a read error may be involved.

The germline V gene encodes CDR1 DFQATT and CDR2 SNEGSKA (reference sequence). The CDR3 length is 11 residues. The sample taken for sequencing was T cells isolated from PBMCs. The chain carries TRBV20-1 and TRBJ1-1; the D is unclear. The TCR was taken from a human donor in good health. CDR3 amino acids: CSARENYRAFF. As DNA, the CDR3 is TGCAGTGCAAGAGAGAACTATCGAGCTTTCTTT.